These T cell receptor beta chains were read from a single sample in a study of vaccination effects on CD4 cells after COVID-19. The antigens these receptors bind are not known. The assay was immunoSEQ multiplex PCR, and TCRdb's table has in-frame clones only and misses some. The table lists about 27,000 clones, under 75% of them singletons. The sample here was CD4+ T cells from PBMCs cultured with SARS-CoV-2 spike peptides, taken before COVID-19 vaccination. The receptors originated from a human donor who had a prior SARS-CoV-2 infection. The CDR3 runs from the conserved cysteine through the conserved F or W. The D gene is left open where the match is weak. Size is omitted from some rows. Given values are once, few, many or a class for expanded clones.

once | TRBJ1-2 | - | TRBV3-1/TRBV3-2 | TGTGCCAGCAGCCATAGAAGTCAGGGGTTGGGCGGCTACACCTTC | CASSHRSQGLGGYTF
few | TRBJ2-5 | TRBD2 | TRBV2 | TGTGCCAGCACTCGTACTAGCGGCGAAGAGACCCAGTACTTC | CASTRTSGEETQYF
- | TRBJ2-3 | - | TRBV5-4 | TGTGCCAGCAGCTTGTCTTCAGGGGCCACAGATACGCAGTATTTT | CASSLSSGATDTQYF
- | TRBJ1-2 | TRBD1 | TRBV9 | TGTGCCAGCAGCTCCCGCCCCCGACAGGGGAACTATGGCTACACCTTC | CASSSRPRQGNYGYTF
- | TRBJ1-5 | - | TRBV19 | TGTGCCAGTAAAGGCCCCCCCGGCGGAAATCAGCCCCAGCATTTT | CASKGPPGGNQPQHF
- | TRBJ2-2 | TRBD1 | TRBV6-5 | TGTGCCAGCAGTTATAGGGGACAGGGGAACACCGGGGAGCTGTTTTTT | CASSYRGQGNTGELFF
- | TRBJ2-1 | - | TRBV5-1 | TGCGCCAGCAGCTCGACAGACCCTTTTTACAATGAGCAGTTCTTC | CASSSTDPFYNEQFF
- | TRBJ2-4 | - | TRBV6-5 | TGTGCCAGCAGTAAGACACTAGGGCTAGGAAACATTCAGTACTTC | CASSKTLGLGNIQYF
- | TRBJ1-2 | - | TRBV2 | TGTGCCAGCAGTGATTTGGGCAGGTACTATGGCTACACCTTC | CASSDLGRYYGYTF
- | TRBJ2-7 | - | TRBV4-1 | TGCGCCAGCAGCCAAACGGGACTCGCCTACGAGCAGTACTTC | CASSQTGLAYEQYF
few | TRBJ1-5 | - | TRBV4-3 | TGCGCCAGCAGCCAAGATTGGGACCAGCCCCAGCATTTT | CASSQDWDQPQHF
- | TRBJ2-2 | TRBD2 | TRBV19 | TGTGCCAGTAGTATTCAGGGACTAGCGGGAGGTACGAACACCGGGGAGCTGTTTTTT | CASSIQGLAGGTNTGELFF
- | TRBJ2-1 | TRBD2 | TRBV7-9 | TGTGCCAGCAGCTCTATGGGGGATAGGCGGGAGAGTCAGTTCTTC | CASSSMGDRRESQFF
large | TRBJ1-2 | - | TRBV7-9 | TGTGCCAGCAGCTTAGAACAGGAGTCGCGGGGCTACACCTTC | CASSLEQESRGYTF
once | TRBJ1-2 | TRBD1 | TRBV18 | TGTGCCAGCTCACCTAGGGGACAGTCGATGTCGAACTATGGCTACACCTTC | CASSPRGQSMSNYGYTF
- | TRBJ2-7 | - | TRBV20-1 | TGCAGTGCTAGGGGGAGTGCCGAGCAGTACTTC | CSARGSAEQYF
- | TRBJ2-5 | - | TRBV7-7 | TGTGCTAGCAGCCCTCGGGCAGGGAGACCAGGAGAGACCCAGTACTTC | CASSPRAGRPGETQYF
- | TRBJ1-1 | TRBD1 | TRBV27 | TGTGCCAGCAGCCCTAACTATGGGGACAGGGGGACTGAAGCTTTCTTT | CASSPNYGDRGTEAFF
- | TRBJ2-3 | TRBD1 | TRBV6-5 | TGTGCCACCAAAAGGGGGCCCCGCACAGATACGCAGTATTTT | CATKRGPRTDTQYF
- | TRBJ2-3 | TRBD2 | TRBV6-4 | TGTGCCAGCAGTGAATCTAGCGGGGGGACAGATACGCAGTATTTT | CASSESSGGTDTQYF
- | TRBJ2-5 | TRBD1 | TRBV7-9 | TGTGCCAGCAGCGGGACAGGGCTGGGAGAGACCCAGTACTTC | CASSGTGLGETQYF
- | TRBJ2-7 | - | TRBV4-3 | TGCGCCAGCAGCCAAGGACCGATTAACAGCTACGAGCAGTACTTC | CASSQGPINSYEQYF
- | TRBJ1-1 | - | TRBV6-5 | TGTGCCAGCAGTCCGGGGGGGAACACTGAAGCTTTCTTT | CASSPGGNTEAFF
- | TRBJ1-2 | - | TRBV18 | TGTGCCAGCTCATTTGCAGTCGGAATTTCGGAAGGCTACACCTTC | CASSFAVGISEGYTF
- | TRBJ1-3 | - | TRBV7-9 | TGTGCCAGCAGCCCCCCACCTCGACAGGCCGGAAACACCATATATTTT | CASSPPPRQAGNTIYF
- | TRBJ2-7 | - | TRBV4-2 | TGTGCCAGCAGCCAAGATGGAAATTCAGGGTCCTACGAGCAGTACTTC | CASSQDGNSGSYEQYF
- | TRBJ2-5 | - | TRBV30 | TGTGCCTGGAGTAAACGGGATCCGGAGACCCAGTACTTC | CAWSKRDPETQYF
- | TRBJ2-1 | TRBD2 | TRBV7-9 | TGTGCCAGCAGCCCGGCTAGCGGGGGGACCGACCCTTACAATGAGCAGTTCTTC | CASSPASGGTDPYNEQFF
- | TRBJ2-7 | - | TRBV5-1 | TGCGCCAGCAGCTTGTATGACGAGCAGTACTTC | CASSLYDEQYF
- | TRBJ2-7 | TRBD2 | TRBV6-5 | TGTGCCAGCAGGCAGAATAGCGGGGGGGCCTACGAGCAGTACTTC | CASRQNSGGAYEQYF
- | TRBJ2-1 | - | TRBV18 | TGTGCCAGCTCACCACTAACCAGCTCCTACAATGAGCAGTTCTTC | CASSPLTSSYNEQFF
- | TRBJ2-3 | - | TRBV5-1 | TGCGCCAGCAGCTTGGGCATCCACACCAACACAGATACGCAGTATTTT | CASSLGIHTNTDTQYF
- | TRBJ2-3 | TRBD2 | TRBV5-1 | TGCGCCAGCAGCTCAGGGACTAGCGTCGCAGATACGCAGTATTTT | CASSSGTSVADTQYF
- | TRBJ2-1 | TRBD2 | TRBV3-1/TRBV3-2 | TGTGCCAGCAGCGATCATGCGGCGGGAGAGTCGAGTGAGCAGTTCTTC | CASSDHAAGESSEQFF
- | TRBJ2-1 | - | TRBV21-1 | TGTGCCAGCAGCAAATTCGGTCGGAAACGACCCATGAGACCGGAGCAGTTCTTC | CASSKFGRKRPMRPEQFF
- | TRBJ2-7 | - | TRBV5-1 | TGCGCCAGCAGCTTGGTGCAGGGTCGCTACGAGCAGTACTTC | CASSLVQGRYEQYF
- | TRBJ2-7 | TRBD1 | TRBV7-9 | TGTGCCAGCAGCACCCCCCGGACAGGGGGCTACGAGCAGTACTTC | CASSTPRTGGYEQYF
- | TRBJ1-2 | - | TRBV5-4 | TGTGCCAGCAGCCGTACCCGGGGCAAGCTTAACTATGGCTACACCTTC | CASSRTRGKLNYGYTF
few | TRBJ1-1 | - | TRBV5-6 | TGTGCCAGCAGCTTAACCGGGGGAACAACTGAAGCTTTCTTT | CASSLTGGTTEAFF
few | TRBJ1-1 | - | TRBV7-9 | TGTGCCAGCAGCTTGGGATGGAACACTGAAGCTTTCTTT | CASSLGWNTEAFF
- | TRBJ2-6 | TRBD1 | TRBV15 | TGTGCCACCAGCATTACCCGGCAGGGGGCCTCTGGGGCCAACGTCCTGACTTTC | CATSITRQGASGANVLTF
few | TRBJ2-3 | - | TRBV7-2 | TGTGCCAGCAGCTTATTAACTAGCCGAACAGATACGCAGTATTTT | CASSLLTSRTDTQYF
- | TRBJ2-7 | TRBD1 | TRBV11-3 | TGTGCCAGCAGCTTATCCCTAGGGGGCGACTCCTACGAGCAGTACTTC | CASSLSLGGDSYEQYF
medium-sized | TRBJ2-2 | - | TRBV9 | TGTGCCAGCAGCCCGCGGCTAGCAGCGAACACCGGGGAGCTGTTTTTT | CASSPRLAANTGELFF
- | TRBJ2-3 | - | TRBV29-1 | TGCAGCGTTGAAGAGGAGGGCCCGGGCACAGATACGCAGTATTTT | CSVEEEGPGTDTQYF
- | TRBJ2-7 | TRBD1 | TRBV2 | TGTGCCAGCAGCCCGGACAGGGTGCGAGGCTACGAGCAGTACTTC | CASSPDRVRGYEQYF
- | TRBJ2-7 | TRBD2 | TRBV5-4 | TGTGCCAGCAGCCGGGGCGCAGGGACTAGCGGGAACTACGAGCAGTACTTC | CASSRGAGTSGNYEQYF
- | TRBJ2-1 | - | TRBV18 | TGTGCCAGCTCACCACGGCAGGGCTCCTACAATGAGCAGTTCTTC | CASSPRQGSYNEQFF
- | TRBJ1-3 | - | TRBV9 | TGTGCCAGCAGCGCCGGCACAGGAAACACCATATATTTT | CASSAGTGNTIYF
- | TRBJ2-3 | TRBD2 | TRBV28 | TGTGCCAGCAGCGACCCAGGGGCGGGGGGCGATACGCAGTATTTT | CASSDPGAGGDTQYF
- | TRBJ1-4 | - | TRBV7-9 | TGTGCCAGCAGCTCGCCTCCCGGACAGTCGGCCCTAGAGGAAAAACTGTTTTTT | CASSSPPGQSALEEKLFF